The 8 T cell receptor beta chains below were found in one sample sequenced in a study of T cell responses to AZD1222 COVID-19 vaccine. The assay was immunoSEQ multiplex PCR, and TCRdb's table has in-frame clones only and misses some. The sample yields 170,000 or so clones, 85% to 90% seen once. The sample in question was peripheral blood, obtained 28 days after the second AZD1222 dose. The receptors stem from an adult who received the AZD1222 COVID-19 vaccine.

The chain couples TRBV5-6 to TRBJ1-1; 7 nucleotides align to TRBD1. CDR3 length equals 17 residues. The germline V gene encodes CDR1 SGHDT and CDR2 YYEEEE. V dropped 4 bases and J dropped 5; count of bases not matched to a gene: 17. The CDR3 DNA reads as TGTGCCAGCAGCCCCAGCGCGGCAGGGGGAGTGGAGACTGAAGCTTTCTTT. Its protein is CASSPSAAGGVETEAFF.

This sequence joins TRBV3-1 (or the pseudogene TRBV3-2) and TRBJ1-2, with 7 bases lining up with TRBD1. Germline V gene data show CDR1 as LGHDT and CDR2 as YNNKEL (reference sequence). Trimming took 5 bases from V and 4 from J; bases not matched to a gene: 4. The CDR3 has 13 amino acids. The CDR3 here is CASSAGTAYGYTF. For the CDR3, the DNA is TGTGCCAGCAGCGCCGGGACAGCCTATGGCTACACCTTC.

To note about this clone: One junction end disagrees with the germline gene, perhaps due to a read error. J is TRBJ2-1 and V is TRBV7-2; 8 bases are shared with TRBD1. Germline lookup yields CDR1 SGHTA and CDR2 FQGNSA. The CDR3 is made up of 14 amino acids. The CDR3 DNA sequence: TGTGCCAGCAGCTACAGGGGGTCCTTCAATGAGCAGTTCTTC. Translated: CASSYRGSFNEQFF.

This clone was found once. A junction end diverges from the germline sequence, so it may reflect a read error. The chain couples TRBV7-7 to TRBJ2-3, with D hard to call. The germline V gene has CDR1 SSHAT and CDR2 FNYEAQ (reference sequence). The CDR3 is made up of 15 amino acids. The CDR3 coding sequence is TGTGCTAGCAGTCGTTCATTGGGGTTCGAAGATACGCAGTATTTT. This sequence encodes CASSRSLGFEDTQYF.

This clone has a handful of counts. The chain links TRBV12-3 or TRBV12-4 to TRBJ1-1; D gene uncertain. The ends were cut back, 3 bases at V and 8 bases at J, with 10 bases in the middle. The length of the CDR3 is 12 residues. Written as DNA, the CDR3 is TGTGCCAGCAGTTTGGCCTGGGGAGAAGCTTTCTTT. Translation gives CASSLAWGEAFF.

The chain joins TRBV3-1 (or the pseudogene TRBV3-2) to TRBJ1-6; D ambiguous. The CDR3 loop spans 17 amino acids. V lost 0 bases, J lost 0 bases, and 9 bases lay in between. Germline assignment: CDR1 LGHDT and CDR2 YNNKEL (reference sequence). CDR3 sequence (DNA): TGTGCCAGCAGCCAAGAGAAGGGTAGCTCCTATAATTCACCCCTCCACTTT. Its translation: CASSQEKGSSYNSPLHF.

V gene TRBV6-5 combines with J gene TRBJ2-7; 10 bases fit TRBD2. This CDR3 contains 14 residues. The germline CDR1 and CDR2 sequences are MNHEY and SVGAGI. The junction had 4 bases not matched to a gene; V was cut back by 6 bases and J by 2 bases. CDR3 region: CASRPGLATYEQYF. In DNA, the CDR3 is TGTGCCAGCAGGCCGGGACTAGCGACCTACGAGCAGTACTTC.

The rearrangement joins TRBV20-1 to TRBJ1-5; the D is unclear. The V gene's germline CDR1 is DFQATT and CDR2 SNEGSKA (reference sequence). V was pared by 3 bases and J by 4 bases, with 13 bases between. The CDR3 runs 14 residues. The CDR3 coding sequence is TGCAGTGCTAGTCTATCTCGTGGGAATCAGCCCCAGCATTTT. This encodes CSASLSRGNQPQHF.